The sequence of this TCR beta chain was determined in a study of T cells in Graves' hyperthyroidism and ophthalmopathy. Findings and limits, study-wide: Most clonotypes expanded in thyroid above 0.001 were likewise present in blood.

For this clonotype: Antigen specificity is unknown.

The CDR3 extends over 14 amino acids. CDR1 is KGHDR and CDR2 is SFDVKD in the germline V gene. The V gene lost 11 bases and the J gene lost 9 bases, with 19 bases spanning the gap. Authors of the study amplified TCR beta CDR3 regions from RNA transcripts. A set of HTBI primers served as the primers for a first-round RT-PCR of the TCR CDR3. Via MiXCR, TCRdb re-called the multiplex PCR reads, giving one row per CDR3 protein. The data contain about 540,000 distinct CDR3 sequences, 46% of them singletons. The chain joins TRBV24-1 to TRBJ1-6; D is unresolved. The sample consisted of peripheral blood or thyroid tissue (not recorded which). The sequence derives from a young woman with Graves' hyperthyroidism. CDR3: CASSEGRGSSPLHF. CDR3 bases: TGTGCCAGTAGTGAAGGCAGAGGGAGTTCACCCCTCCACTTT.